The sequence of this TCR beta chain was determined in a study of immune evolution from preneoplasia to lung adenocarcinoma. This table comes from immunoSEQ multiplex PCR, and its TCRdb copy is limited to in-frame clones, with some not included. Of around 5,700 clones in the sample, 75% to 80% were seen once. H&E slides confirmed each diagnosis, reviewed by two pathologists independently. Macro-dissection enriched premalignant or tumor cells before nucleic acid extraction. Trimming took 1 base from V and 7 from J, leaving 9 bases between them. The length of the CDR3 is 13 residues. Germline V CDR1 and CDR2: SGDLS, YYNGEE. Findings of the study overall: Normal lung had the highest top T cell clone frequencies. T cell clonality was higher in KRAS-mutant than EGFR-mutant or wild-type nodules.

This clone showed up just once. Its antigen is not identified. Sequencing was done on a sample of FFPE lung adenocarcinoma in situ tissue. The clonotype originates from a donor at least 70 years old with lung adenocarcinoma. The chain combines TRBV9 with TRBJ2-1; D possibly corresponds to TRBD2 (5 bases). CDR3 in amino acids: CASSVIGGNEQFF. CDR3 DNA: TGTGCCAGCAGCGTAATCGGAGGTAATGAGCAGTTCTTC.